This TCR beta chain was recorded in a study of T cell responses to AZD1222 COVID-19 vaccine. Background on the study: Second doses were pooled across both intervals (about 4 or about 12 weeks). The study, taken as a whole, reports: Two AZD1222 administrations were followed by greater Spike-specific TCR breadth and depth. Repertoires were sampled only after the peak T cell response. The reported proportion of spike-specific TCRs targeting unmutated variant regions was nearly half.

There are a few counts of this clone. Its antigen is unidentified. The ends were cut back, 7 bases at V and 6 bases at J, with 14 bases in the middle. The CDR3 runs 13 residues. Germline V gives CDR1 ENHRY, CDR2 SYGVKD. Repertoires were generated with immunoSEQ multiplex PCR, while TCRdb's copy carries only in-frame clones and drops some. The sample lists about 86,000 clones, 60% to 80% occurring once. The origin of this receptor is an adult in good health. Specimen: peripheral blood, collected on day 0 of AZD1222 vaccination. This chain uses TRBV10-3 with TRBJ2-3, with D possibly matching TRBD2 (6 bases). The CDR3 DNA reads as TGTGCCATCACTCGGGACTCCGCGGATACGCAGTATTTT. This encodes CAITRDSADTQYF.